This T cell receptor (beta chain) was identified during a study of shared clonotypes between healthy human individuals. Study background: The study used three CD4 naive, three CD4 memory, two CD8 naive and one CD8 memory plate per donor.

Those who donated were healthy HIV-negative adults, with no recent acute infections or vaccinations reported. Measured with immunoSEQ multiplex PCR; TCRdb has only the in-frame clones, and not every one. This table has approximately 2.1 million clones, over 85% appearing once. This CDR3 spans 17 amino acids. Germline assignment: CDR1 SGHRS and CDR2 YFSETQ. Trimming removed 0 bases from V and 0 bases from J, with 13 bases in between. The chain employs TRBV5-1 and TRBJ2-1, with D perhaps being TRBD1 or TRBD2 (5 bases each). The sequence was obtained from a man between 18 and 29 years old in good health. Some clones in this sample may be carry-over from other donors' samples. The sequenced sample consisted of naive CD4+ T cells from PBMCs. Subset: CD45RA+ positively selected. Here the CDR3 DNA reads TGCGCCAGCAGCTTGGCCGGGACCGCTGTCTCCTACAATGAGCAGTTCTTC. Amino acid sequence: CASSLAGTAVSYNEQFF.